This T cell receptor (beta chain) was obtained from a study of cytomegalovirus exposure and HLA in healthy donors. To note about this clone: Its matching antigen is unknown.

This CDR3 is built from 19 residues. With 0 bases removed from V and 0 bases from J, the gap between germline ends came to 19 bases. Germline values: CDR1 SGHDN, CDR2 FVKESK. Study results and limitations: Three CMV-associated chains proved CMV antigen-specific in vitro.

The PCR had 60 Vbeta and 13 Jbeta primers. Clones were read by immunoSEQ multiplex PCR, and TCRdb kept only the in-frame ones, dropping some. The sample comprises fewer than 250,000 clones, roughly four fifths of which are singletons, and 2.5% to 4% rests with the top ten. The rearrangement links TRBV14 to TRBJ2-3; a weak D match, TRBD2 (6 bases). The sequence came from a woman aged 30 to 39 in good health and CMV-seropositive. What was sequenced was PBMCs. The CDR3 here is CASSQDPGARLTSTDTQYF. The CDR3 DNA sequence: TGTGCCAGCAGCCAAGATCCGGGAGCGAGATTAACTAGCACAGATACGCAGTATTTT.